The entry below describes one T cell receptor beta chain. Original processing methods: Amplification with reference gene primers provided the estimates of nucleated cell counts. Profiled with immunoSEQ multiplex PCR; TCRdb holds only in-frame clones, not every one. V and J calls and clone size are given by that table; D and trimming were obtained from the DNA. The table has approximately 99,000 clones, about four fifths seen once. These data originate in a study of blood T cell repertoires in COVID-19. Study-wide background: Spain, Italy and the United States supplied samples that represented acute and convalescent COVID-19. PBMCs, B-cell-depleted T cells, or T cells were the source of the cDNA or gDNA that made up the material.

Trimming stripped 0 bases from V and 6 bases from J, with 11 bases between. There are 14 residues in the CDR3. Per germline, CDR1 MNHEY and CDR2 SVGAGI. This sequence joins TRBV6-5 and TRBJ1-2; D is possibly TRBD1 (5 bases). The clonotype comes from a woman aged 70 to 79 with acute or convalescent COVID-19. Sample: peripheral blood. CDR3 region: CASSYSRRGDGYTF. CDR3 sequence (DNA): TGTGCCAGCAGTTACTCCAGGAGGGGCGATGGCTACACCTTC.